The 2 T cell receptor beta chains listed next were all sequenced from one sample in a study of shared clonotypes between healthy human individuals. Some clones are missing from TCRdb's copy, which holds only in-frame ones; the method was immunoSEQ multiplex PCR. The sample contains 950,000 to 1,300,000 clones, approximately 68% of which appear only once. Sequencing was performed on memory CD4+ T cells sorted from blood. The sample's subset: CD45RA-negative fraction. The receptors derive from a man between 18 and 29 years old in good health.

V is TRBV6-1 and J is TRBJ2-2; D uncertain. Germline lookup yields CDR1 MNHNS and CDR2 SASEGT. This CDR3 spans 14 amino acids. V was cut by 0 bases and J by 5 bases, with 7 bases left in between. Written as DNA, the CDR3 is TGTGCCAGCAGTGAAGCACGGGCAACCGGGGAGCTGTTTTTT. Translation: CASSEARATGELFF.

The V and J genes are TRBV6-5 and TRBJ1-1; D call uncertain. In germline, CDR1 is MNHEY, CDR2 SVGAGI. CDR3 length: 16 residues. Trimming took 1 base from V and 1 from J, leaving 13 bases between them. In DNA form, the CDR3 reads TGTGCCAGCAGTTACTTTTCGGCAGCAGCGAACACTGAAGCTTTCTTT. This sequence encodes CASSYFSAAANTEAFF.